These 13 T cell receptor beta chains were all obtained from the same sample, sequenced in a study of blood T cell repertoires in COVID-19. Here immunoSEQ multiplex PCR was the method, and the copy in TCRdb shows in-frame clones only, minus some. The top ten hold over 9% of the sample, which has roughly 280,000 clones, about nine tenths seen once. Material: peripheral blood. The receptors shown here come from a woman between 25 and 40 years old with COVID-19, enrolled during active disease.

The CDR3 DNA reads TGTGCCAGCAGCCCTCCGGGCTACGAGCAGTACTTC. Translated, it gives CASSPPGYEQYF. The chain is built from TRBV5-8 and TRBJ2-7; D not resolved. Germline values: CDR1 SGHTS, CDR2 YDEGEE. With 4 bases removed from V and 3 bases from J, the gap between germline ends came to 8 bases. The CDR3 has 12 amino acids.

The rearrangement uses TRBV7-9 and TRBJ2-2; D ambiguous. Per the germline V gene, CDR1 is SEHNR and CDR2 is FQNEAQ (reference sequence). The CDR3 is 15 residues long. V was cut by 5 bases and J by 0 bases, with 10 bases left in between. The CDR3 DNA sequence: TGTGCCAGCAGCCCTAGTTTGGCGAACACCGGGGAGCTGTTTTTT. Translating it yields CASSPSLANTGELFF. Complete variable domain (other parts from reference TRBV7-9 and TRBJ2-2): DTGVSQNPRHKITKRGQNVTFRCDPISEHNRLYWYRQTLGQGPEFLTYFQNEAQLEKSRLLSDRFSAERPKGSFSTLEIQRTEQGDSAMYLCASSPSLANTGELFFGEGSRLTVL.

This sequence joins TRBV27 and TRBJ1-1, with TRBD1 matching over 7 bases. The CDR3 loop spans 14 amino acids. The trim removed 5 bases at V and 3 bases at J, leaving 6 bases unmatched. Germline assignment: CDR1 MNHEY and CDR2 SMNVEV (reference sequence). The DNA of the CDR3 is TGTGCCAGCAGTCGACAGGGCGGTCACACTGAAGCTTTCTTT. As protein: CASSRQGGHTEAFF.

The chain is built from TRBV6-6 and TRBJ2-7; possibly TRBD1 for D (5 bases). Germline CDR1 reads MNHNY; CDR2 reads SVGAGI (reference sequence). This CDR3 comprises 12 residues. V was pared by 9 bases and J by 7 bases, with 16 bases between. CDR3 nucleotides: TGTGCCAGTCTCCCAGGGTCTGGGGAGCAGTACTTC. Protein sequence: CASLPGSGEQYF.

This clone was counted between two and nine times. The CDR3 loop reads CASSGTGEFQPQHF. CDR3 sequence (DNA): TGTGCCAGCAGCGGGACAGGGGAATTTCAGCCCCAGCATTTT. The chain is built from TRBV7-2 and TRBJ1-5, with TRBD1 identical over 10 bases. The CDR3 has 14 amino acids. CDR1 is SGHTA, CDR2 FQGNSA, per germline. V was clipped by 5 bases and J by 6 bases; unmatched bases: 4.

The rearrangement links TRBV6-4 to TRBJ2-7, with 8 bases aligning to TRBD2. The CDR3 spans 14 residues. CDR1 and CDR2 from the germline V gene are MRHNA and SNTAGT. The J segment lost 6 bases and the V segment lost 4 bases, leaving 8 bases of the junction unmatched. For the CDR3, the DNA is TGTGCCAGCAGTGCCTTTCCGGGAGGGGGCGAGCAGTACTTC. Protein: CASSAFPGGGEQYF.

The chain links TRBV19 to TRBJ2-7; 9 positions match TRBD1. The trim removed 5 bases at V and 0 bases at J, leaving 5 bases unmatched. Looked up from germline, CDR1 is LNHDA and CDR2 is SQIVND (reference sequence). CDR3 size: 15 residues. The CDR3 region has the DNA TGTGCCAGTAGTGACCGGGACAGGGCCTCCTACGAGCAGTACTTC. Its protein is CASSDRDRASYEQYF.

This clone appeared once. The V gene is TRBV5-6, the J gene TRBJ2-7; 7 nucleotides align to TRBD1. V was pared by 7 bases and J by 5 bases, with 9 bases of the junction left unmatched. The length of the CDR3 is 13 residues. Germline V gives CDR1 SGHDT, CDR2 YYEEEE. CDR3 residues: CASGNRGTNEQYF. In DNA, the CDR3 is TGTGCCAGCGGTAACAGGGGAACTAACGAGCAGTACTTC.

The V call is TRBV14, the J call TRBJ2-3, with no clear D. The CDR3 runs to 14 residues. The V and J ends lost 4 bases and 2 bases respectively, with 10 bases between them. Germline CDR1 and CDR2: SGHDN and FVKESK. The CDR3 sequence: CASSPWAHTDTQYF. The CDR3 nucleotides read TGTGCCAGCAGCCCCTGGGCGCACACAGATACGCAGTATTTT.

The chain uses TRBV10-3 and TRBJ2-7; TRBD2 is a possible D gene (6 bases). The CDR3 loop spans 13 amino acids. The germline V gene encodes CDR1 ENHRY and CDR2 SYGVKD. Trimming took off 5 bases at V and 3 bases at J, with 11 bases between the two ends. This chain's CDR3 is CAISPRLDYEQYF. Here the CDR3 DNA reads TGTGCCATCAGTCCCCGACTAGACTACGAGCAGTACTTC.

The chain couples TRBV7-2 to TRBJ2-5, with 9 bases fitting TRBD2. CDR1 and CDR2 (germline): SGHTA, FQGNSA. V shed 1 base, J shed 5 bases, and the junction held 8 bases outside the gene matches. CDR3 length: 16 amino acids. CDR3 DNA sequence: TGTGCCAGCAGCTTAGGGACTAGCGCAGTGGAGGAGACCCAGTACTTC. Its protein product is CASSLGTSAVEETQYF.

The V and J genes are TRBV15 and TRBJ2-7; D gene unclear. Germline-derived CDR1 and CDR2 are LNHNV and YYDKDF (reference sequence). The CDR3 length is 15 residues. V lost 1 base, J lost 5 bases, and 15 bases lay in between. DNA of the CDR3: TGTGCCACCAGCAGAGGTGGCGTCCCCACTAACGAGCAGTACTTC. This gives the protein CATSRGGVPTNEQYF.

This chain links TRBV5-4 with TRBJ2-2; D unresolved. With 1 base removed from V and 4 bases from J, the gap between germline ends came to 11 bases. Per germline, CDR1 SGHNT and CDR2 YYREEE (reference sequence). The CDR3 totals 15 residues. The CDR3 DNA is TGTGCCAGCAGCTTGCGAGAGATTCGCACCGGGGAGCTGTTTTTT. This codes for CASSLREIRTGELFF.